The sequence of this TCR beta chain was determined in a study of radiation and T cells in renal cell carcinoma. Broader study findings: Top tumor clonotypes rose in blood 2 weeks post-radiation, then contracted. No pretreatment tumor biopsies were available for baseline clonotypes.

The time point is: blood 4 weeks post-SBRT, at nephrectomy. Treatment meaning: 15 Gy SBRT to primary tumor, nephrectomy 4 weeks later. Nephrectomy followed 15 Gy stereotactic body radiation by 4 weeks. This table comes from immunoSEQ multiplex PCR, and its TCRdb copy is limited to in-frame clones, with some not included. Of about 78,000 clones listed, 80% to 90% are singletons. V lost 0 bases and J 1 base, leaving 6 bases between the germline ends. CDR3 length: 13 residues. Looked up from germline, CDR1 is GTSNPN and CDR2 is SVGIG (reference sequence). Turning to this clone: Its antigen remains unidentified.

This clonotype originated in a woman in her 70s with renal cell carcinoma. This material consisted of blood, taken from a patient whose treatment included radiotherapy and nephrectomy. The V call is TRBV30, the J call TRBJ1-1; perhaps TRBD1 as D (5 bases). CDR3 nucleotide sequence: TGTGCCTGGAGTGTGGGGACGAACACTGAAGCTTTCTTT. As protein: CAWSVGTNTEAFF.